This T cell receptor (beta chain) was recorded in a study of shared clonotypes between healthy human individuals. V was shortened by 2 bases and J by 1 base, with 31 bases between the two germline ends. The germline V gene has CDR1 SGHRS and CDR2 YFSETQ. The CDR3 consists of 22 residues. Profiled with immunoSEQ multiplex PCR; TCRdb holds only in-frame clones, not every one. Here the sample spans some 2.4 million clones, 93% being singletons. The specimen sequenced was naive CD4+ T cells from PBMCs. Noted subset: CD45RA+ positively selected. The V gene is TRBV5-1, the J gene TRBJ2-1; D is perhaps TRBD1 or TRBD2 (9 bases each). The TCR comes from a man aged 18 to 30 in good health. Some clones in this sample may be carry-over from other donors' samples. This CDR3 is CASSFIGPGTGLAGGSYNEQFF. CDR3 sequence (DNA): TGCGCCAGCAGCTTCATTGGGCCCGGGACAGGGTTGGCGGGAGGGTCCTACAATGAGCAGTTCTTC.